A single T cell receptor beta chain is shown here with its context. This entry comes from a study of blood T cell repertoires in COVID-19. Study-level information: COVID-19 samples collected from the United States, Italy and Spain covered acute and convalescent phases. T cells, B-cell-depleted T cells, or PBMCs provided the cDNA or gDNA that served as material.

This CDR3 has 13 amino acids. The V segment lost 11 bases and the J segment 6 bases; nucleotides outside the gene matches: 5. In the original processing: Reference gene primer amplification gave nucleated cell count estimates. The repertoire was sequenced with immunoSEQ multiplex PCR; TCRdb's copy has only in-frame clones and lacks some. From that table come the V and J calls and clone size; the DNA was used to work out D and trimming. The sample has about 70,000 clones, 80% to 90% seen once. The TCR originated in a man aged 45-60 years with acute or convalescent COVID-19. Sample: peripheral blood. The chain recombines TRBV23-1 with TRBJ2-1; 12 nucleotides align to TRBD2. TRBV23-1 carries the ORF label, with uncertain function. The CDR3 DNA reads TGCGCCGGACCGGGACTAGCGGGCAATGAGCAGTTCTTC. As protein: CAGPGLAGNEQFF.